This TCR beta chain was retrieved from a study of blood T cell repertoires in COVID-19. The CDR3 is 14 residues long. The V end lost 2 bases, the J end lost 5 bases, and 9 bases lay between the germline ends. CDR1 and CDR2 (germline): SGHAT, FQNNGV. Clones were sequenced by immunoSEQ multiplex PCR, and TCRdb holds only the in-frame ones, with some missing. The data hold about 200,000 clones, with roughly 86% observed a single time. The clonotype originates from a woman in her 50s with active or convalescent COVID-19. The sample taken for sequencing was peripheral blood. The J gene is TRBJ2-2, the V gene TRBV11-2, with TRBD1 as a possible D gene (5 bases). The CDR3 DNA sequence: TGTGCCAGCAGCTTAAACAGGATGACCGGGGAGCTGTTTTTT. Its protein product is CASSLNRMTGELFF.